This TCR beta chain is from a study of CD8+ T cells in alopecia areata. Study-wide context: Each of the treated patients was given oral tofacitinib, 5 to 10 mg twice daily, for moderate-to-severe alopecia areata.

Turning to this clone: Its antigen is as yet unknown.

Germline V gives CDR1 SEHNR, CDR2 FQNEAQ (reference sequence). The CDR3 consists of 15 residues. V was shortened by 5 bases and J by 1 base, with 13 bases between the two germline ends. Study conclusions and caveats: With patients, TCR sharing proved less clear than in mice, a difference possibly related to HLA.

Sequencing templates came from extracted RNA that was reverse transcribed into cDNA. Clones were read by immunoSEQ multiplex PCR, and TCRdb kept only the in-frame ones, dropping some. The table has some 170,000 clones, over 55% seen once. The source of this sequence is a human donor with alopecia areata. Source: CD4+ T cells sorted from blood, taken at week 0. The rearrangement joins TRBV7-9 to TRBJ2-3; D is ambiguous. The CDR3 region is CASSTSGVGTDTQYF. Here the CDR3 DNA reads TGTGCCAGCAGCACCAGTGGGGTAGGCACAGATACGCAGTATTTT.